This record covers a single T cell receptor beta chain. The data were obtained in a study of T cell changes during pregnancy in multiple sclerosis. Only in-frame clones appear in the TCRdb table, and some are missing; sequencing was by immunoSEQ multiplex PCR. This table has some 40,000 clones, about 90% appearing once. Trimming removed 7 bases at V and 4 bases at J, with 16 bases between. CDR1 is ENHRY and CDR2 is SYGVKD in the germline V gene. The length of the CDR3 is 14 residues. Sample: peripheral blood, taken in the second trimester of pregnancy. The origin of this receptor is a female donor in good health, enrolled as a control in a pregnancy study. The genes are TRBV10-3 and TRBJ1-2; tentatively, D is TRBD1 (6 bases). CDR3 residues: CAITEPPGVYGYTF. CDR3 DNA: TGTGCCATCACAGAACCACCAGGGGTCTATGGCTACACCTTC.